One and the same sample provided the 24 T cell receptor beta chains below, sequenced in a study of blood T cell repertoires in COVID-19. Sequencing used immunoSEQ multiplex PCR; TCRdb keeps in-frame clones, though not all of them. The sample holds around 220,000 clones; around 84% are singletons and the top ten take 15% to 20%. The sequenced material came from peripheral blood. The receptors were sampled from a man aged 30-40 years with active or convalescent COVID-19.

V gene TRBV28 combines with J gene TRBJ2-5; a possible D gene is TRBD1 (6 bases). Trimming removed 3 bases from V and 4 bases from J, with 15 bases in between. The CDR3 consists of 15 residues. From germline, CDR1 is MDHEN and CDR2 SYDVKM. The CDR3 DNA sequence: TGTGCCAGCAGTTTGGCAGGGGCTGAGGGAGAGACCCAGTACTTC. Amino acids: CASSLAGAEGETQYF.

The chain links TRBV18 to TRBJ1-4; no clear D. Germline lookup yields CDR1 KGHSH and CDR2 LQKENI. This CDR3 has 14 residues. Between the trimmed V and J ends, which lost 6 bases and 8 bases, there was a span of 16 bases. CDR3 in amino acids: CASSKEGLSEKLFF. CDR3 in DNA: TGTGCCAGCTCGAAGGAGGGTTTGAGCGAAAAACTGTTTTTT. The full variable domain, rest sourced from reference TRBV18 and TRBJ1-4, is NAGVMQNPRHLVRRRGQEARLRCSPMKGHSHVYWYRQLPEEGLKFMVYLQKENIIDESGMPKERFSAEFPKEGPSILRIQQVVRGDSAAYFCASSKEGLSEKLFFGSGTQLSVL.

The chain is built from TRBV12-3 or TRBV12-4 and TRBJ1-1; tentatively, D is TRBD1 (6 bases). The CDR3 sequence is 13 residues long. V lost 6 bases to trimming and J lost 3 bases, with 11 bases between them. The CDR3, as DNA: TGTGCCAGCAGCTTACAGGGTCACACTGAAGCTTTCTTT. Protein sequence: CASSLQGHTEAFF.

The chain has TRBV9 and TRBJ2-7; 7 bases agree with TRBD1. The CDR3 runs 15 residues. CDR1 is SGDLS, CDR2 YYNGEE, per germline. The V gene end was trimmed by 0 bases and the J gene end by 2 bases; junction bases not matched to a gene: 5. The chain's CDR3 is CASSVGTGDTYEQYF. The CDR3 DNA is TGTGCCAGCAGCGTAGGAACAGGGGATACCTACGAGCAGTACTTC.

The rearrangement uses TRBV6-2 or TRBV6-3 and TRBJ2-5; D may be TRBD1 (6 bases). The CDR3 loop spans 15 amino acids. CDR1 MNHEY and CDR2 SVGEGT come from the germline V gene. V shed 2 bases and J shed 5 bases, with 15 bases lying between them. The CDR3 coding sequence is TGTGCCAGCAGTTACACCCCAGGGACAACGGAGACCCAGTACTTC. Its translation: CASSYTPGTTETQYF.

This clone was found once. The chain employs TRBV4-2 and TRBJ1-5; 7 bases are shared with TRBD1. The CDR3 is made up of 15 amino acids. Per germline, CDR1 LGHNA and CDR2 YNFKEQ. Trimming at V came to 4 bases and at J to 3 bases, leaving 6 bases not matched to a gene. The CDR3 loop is CASSPQTGINQPQHF. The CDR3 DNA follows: TGTGCCAGCAGCCCGCAGACAGGGATCAATCAGCCCCAGCATTTT.

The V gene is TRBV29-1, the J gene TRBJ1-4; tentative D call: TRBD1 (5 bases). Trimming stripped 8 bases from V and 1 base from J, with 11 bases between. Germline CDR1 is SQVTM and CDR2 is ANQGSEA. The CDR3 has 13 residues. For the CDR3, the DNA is TGCAGCACAAGGAGGGGAACTAATGAAAAACTGTTTTTT. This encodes CSTRRGTNEKLFF. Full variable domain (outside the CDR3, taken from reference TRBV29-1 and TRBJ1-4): SAVISQKPSRDICQRGTSLTIQCQVDSQVTMMFWYRQQPGQSLTLIATANQGSEATYESGFVIDKFPISRPNLTFSTLTVSNMSPEDSSIYLCSTRRGTNEKLFFGSGTQLSVL.

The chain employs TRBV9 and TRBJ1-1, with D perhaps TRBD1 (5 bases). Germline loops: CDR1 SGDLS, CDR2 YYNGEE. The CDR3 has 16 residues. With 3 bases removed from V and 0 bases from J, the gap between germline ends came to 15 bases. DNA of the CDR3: TGTGCCAGCAGCGCCTCCTTCAGGGCGATGAACACTGAAGCTTTCTTT. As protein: CASSASFRAMNTEAFF.

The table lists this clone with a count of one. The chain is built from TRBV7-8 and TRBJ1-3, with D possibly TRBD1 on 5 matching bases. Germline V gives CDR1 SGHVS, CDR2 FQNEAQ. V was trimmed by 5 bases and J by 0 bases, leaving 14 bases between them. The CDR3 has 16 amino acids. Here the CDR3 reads CASSPRDSFSGNTIYF. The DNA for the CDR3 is TGTGCCAGCAGCCCCCGGGACTCCTTCTCTGGAAACACCATATATTTT. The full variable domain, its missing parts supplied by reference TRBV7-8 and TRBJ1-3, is GAGVSQSPRYKVAKRGQDVALRCDPISGHVSLFWYQQALGQGPEFLTYFQNEAQLDKSGLPSDRFFAERPEGSVSTLKIQRTQQEDSAVYLCASSPRDSFSGNTIYFGEGSWLTVV.

Here the CDR3 reads CASSTYGGGSTEAFF. The CDR3 DNA reads TGTGCCAGCAGTACCTATGGGGGGGGTTCGACTGAAGCTTTCTTT. This chain joins TRBV6-5 and TRBJ1-1; weak D call: TRBD1 (5 bases). This CDR3 contains 15 residues. The ends were cut back, 5 bases at V and 5 bases at J, with 18 bases in the middle. Germline V lookup: CDR1 MNHEY, CDR2 SVGAGI.

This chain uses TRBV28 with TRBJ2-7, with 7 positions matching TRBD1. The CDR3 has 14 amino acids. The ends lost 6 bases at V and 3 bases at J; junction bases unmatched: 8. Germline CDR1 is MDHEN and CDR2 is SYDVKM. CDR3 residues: CASSQGDSNYEQYF. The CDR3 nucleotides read TGTGCCAGCAGCCAAGGGGACAGCAACTACGAGCAGTACTTC.

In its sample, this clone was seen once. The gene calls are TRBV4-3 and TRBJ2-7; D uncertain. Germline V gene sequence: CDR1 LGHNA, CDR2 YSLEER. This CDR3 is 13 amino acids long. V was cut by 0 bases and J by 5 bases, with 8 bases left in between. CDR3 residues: CASSQESYNEQYF. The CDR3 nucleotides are TGCGCCAGCAGCCAAGAGTCCTATAACGAGCAGTACTTC.

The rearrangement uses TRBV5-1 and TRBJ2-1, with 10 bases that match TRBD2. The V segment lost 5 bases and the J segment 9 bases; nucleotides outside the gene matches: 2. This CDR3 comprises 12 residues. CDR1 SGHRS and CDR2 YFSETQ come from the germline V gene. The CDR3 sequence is CASRLAGIEQFF. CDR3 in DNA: TGCGCCAGCAGACTAGCGGGGATTGAGCAGTTCTTC.

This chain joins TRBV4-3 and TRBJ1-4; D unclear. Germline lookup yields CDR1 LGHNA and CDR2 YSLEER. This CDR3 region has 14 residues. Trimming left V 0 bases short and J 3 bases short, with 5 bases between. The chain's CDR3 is CASSQDRANEKLFF. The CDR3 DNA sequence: TGCGCCAGCAGCCAAGATAGAGCTAATGAAAAACTGTTTTTT.

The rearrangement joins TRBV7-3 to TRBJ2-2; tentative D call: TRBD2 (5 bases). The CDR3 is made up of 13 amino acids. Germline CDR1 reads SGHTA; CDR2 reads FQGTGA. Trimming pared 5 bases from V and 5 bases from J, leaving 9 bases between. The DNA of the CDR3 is TGTGCCAGCAGCCCCCCGGGGACCGGGGAGCTGTTTTTT. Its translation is CASSPPGTGELFF.

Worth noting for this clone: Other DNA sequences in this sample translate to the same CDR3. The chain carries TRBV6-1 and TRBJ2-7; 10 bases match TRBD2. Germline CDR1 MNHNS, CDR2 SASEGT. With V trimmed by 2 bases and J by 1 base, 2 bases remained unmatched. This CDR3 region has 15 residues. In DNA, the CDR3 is TGTGCCAGCAGTGAACGGACTAGCGGTTCCTACGAGCAGTACTTC. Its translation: CASSERTSGSYEQYF.

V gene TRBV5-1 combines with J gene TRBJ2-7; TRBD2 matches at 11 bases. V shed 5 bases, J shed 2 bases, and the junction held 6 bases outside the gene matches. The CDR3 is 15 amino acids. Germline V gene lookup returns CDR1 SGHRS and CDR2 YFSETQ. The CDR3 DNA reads TGCGCCAGCAGTTCGATACTAGCGGGAGCCTACGAGCAGTACTTC. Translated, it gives CASSSILAGAYEQYF.

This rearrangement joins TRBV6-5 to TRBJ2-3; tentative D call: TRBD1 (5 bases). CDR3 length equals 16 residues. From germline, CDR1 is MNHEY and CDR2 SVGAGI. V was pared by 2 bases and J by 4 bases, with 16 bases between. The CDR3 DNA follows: TGTGCCAGCAGTTACGGGGCTTCCAACGCCCCAGATACGCAGTATTTT. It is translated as CASSYGASNAPDTQYF.

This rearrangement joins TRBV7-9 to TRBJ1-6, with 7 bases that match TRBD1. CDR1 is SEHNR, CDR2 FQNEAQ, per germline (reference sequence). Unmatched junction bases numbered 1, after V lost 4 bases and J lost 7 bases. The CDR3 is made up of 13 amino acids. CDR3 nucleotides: TGTGCCAGCAGCTCGACAGGGAATTCACCCCTCCACTTT. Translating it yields CASSSTGNSPLHF.

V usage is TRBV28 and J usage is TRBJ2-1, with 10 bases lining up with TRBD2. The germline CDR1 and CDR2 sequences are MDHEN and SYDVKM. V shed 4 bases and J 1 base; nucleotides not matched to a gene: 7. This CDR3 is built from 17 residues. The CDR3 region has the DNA TGTGCCAGCAGTTCCAGGACTAGCGGTTGGTCCTACAATGAGCAGTTCTTC. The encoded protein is CASSSRTSGWSYNEQFF. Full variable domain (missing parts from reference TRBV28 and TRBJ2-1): DVKVTQSSRYLVKRTGEKVFLECVQDMDHENMFWYRQDPGLGLRLIYFSYDVKMKEKGDIPEGYSVSREKKERFSLILESASTNQTSMYLCASSSRTSGWSYNEQFFGPGTRLTVL.

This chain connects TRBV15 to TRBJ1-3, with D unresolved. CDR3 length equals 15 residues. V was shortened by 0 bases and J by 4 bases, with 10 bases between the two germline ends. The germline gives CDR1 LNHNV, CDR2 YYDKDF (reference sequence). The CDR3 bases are TGTGCCACCAGCAGAGATCGGGGAGGGGGAAACACCATATATTTT. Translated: CATSRDRGGGNTIYF. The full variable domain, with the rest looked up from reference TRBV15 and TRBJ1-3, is DAMVIQNPRYQVTQFGKPVTLSCSQTLNHNVMYWYQQKSSQAPKLLFHYYDKDFNNEADTPDNFQSRRPNTSFCFLDIRSPGLGDTAMYLCATSRDRGGGNTIYFGEGSWLTVV.

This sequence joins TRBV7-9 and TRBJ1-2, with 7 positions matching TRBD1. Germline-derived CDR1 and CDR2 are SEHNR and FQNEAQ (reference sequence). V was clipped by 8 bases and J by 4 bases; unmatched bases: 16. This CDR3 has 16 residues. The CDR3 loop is CASGRITTGRSYGYTF. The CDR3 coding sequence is TGTGCCAGCGGAAGAATAACGACAGGGCGATCCTATGGCTACACCTTC.

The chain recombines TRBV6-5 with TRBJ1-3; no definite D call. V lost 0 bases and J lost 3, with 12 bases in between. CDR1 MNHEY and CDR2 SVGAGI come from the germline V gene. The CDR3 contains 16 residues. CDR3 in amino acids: CASSYSGRVGGNTIYF. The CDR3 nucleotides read TGTGCCAGCAGTTACTCGGGGAGGGTCGGTGGAAACACCATATATTTT.

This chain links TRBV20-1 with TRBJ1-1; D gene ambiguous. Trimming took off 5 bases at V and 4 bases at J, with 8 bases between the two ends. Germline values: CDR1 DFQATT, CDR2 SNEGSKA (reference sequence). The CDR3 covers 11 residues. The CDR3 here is CSAPGSTEAFF. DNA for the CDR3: TGCAGTGCTCCGGGGAGCACTGAAGCTTTCTTT.